This T cell receptor beta chain was observed in a study of blood T cell repertoires in COVID-19. The germline V gene has CDR1 MNHEY and CDR2 SVGEGT. The CDR3 consists of 13 residues. Between the trimmed V and J ends, which lost 2 bases and 5 bases, there was a span of 7 bases. The protocol was immunoSEQ multiplex PCR, while the TCRdb copy is restricted to in-frame clones and leaves out a portion. The sample shows some 100,000 clones, approximately 86% of them seen only once. The chain has TRBV6-2 or TRBV6-3 and TRBJ1-3; tentatively, D is TRBD1 (5 bases). Source material: peripheral blood. The TCR comes from a man aged 50 to 60 with COVID-19, enrolled during active disease. The CDR3 sequence is CASSYPGRNTIYF. The DNA of the CDR3 is TGTGCCAGCAGTTACCCAGGGAGAAACACCATATATTTT.